The 28 T cell receptor beta chains listed next were all sequenced from one sample in a study of shared clonotypes between healthy human individuals. Only in-frame clones appear in the TCRdb table, and some are missing; sequencing was by immunoSEQ multiplex PCR. The table has a few hundred thousand clones, 97% seen once. The specimen was naive CD4+ T cells sorted from blood. As to subset: CD45RA+ positively selected. These receptor sequences come from a woman in her 30s in good health.

This clone was seen only a few times. The genes are TRBV6-5 and TRBJ1-4; 9 positions agree with TRBD1. Germline CDR1 reads MNHEY; CDR2 reads SVGAGI. The V and J ends lost 8 bases and 6 bases, in that order; junction bases with no gene match: 7. The CDR3 consists of 14 residues. The CDR3, as DNA: TGTGCCAGCCGTTCTGGGACAGGGCATGAAAAACTGTTTTTT. Translation gives CASRSGTGHEKLFF.

J is TRBJ2-7 and V is TRBV5-1, with TRBD1 matching over 9 bases. The CDR3 consists of 14 residues. Per germline, CDR1 SGHRS and CDR2 YFSETQ. The V and J ends lost 4 bases and 0 bases, in that order; junction bases with no gene match: 2. CDR3 nucleotides: TGCGCCAGCAGCGCGGACAGGGGCTCCTACGAGCAGTACTTC. Translation gives CASSADRGSYEQYF.

This clone was detected only once. The chain links TRBV7-2 to TRBJ2-7; possible D gene TRBD2, 6 bases. The CDR3 runs 15 residues. CDR1 is SGHTA and CDR2 is FQGNSA in the germline V gene. The V end lost 1 base, the J end lost 2 bases, and 12 bases lay between the germline ends. CDR3 DNA: TGTGCCAGCAGCTTAGTGGAGGGACCAACCTACGAGCAGTACTTC. Encoded protein: CASSLVEGPTYEQYF.

This clone was seen a single time. The chain employs TRBV5-1 and TRBJ2-2; D ambiguous. The CDR3 loop spans 15 amino acids. Germline CDR1 reads SGHRS; CDR2 reads YFSETQ. The V and J ends lost 0 bases and 0 bases respectively, with 6 bases between them. CDR3 protein: CASSLEPANTGELFF. The DNA of the CDR3 is TGCGCCAGCAGCTTGGAGCCGGCGAACACCGGGGAGCTGTTTTTT.

A remark on this clone: The same CDR3 arises from other DNA sequences in this sample as well. V usage is TRBV5-1 and J usage is TRBJ1-5, with 7 bases matching TRBD1. This CDR3 is built from 14 residues. V was pared by 4 bases and J by 2 bases, with 3 bases of the junction left unmatched. Germline CDR1 SGHRS, CDR2 YFSETQ. The CDR3 here is CASSPGTGNQPQHF. The CDR3 DNA reads TGCGCCAGCAGCCCCGGGACAGGCAATCAGCCCCAGCATTTT.

CDR3 DNA: TGTGCCAGCAGCTTGCCCCATGGGACTGAAGCTTTCTTT. It is translated as CASSLPHGTEAFF. The chain has TRBV5-4 and TRBJ1-1; no clear D. V lost 1 base to trimming and J lost 5 bases, with 9 bases between them. Germline CDR1 and CDR2: SGHNT and YYREEE (reference sequence). The CDR3 runs to 13 residues.

The rearrangement joins TRBV18 to TRBJ1-1; no definite D call. V was clipped by 1 base and J by 4 bases, with 10 bases between them. The CDR3 loop spans 14 amino acids. The germline CDR1 and CDR2 sequences are KGHSH and LQKENI. CDR3 loop: CASSPRRDPTEAFF. The CDR3 nucleotides are TGTGCCAGCTCACCACGAAGGGATCCCACTGAAGCTTTCTTT.

The V and J genes are TRBV15 and TRBJ2-7; D might be TRBD1 or TRBD2, each matching 5 bases. The germline V and J ends were trimmed by 0 bases and 3 bases, with 12 bases remaining between them. Germline V CDR1 and CDR2: LNHNV, YYDKDF (reference sequence). This CDR3 contains 15 residues. CDR3: CATSRDLTGRYEQYF. Here the CDR3 DNA reads TGTGCCACCAGCAGAGATCTTACGGGGCGCTACGAGCAGTACTTC.

On this clone: At the DNA level, this CDR3 is encoded by other sequences in the same sample as well. The chain links TRBV6-5 to TRBJ2-7; the D is unclear. V was trimmed by 0 bases and J by 0 bases, leaving 6 bases between them. CDR3 length: 14 amino acids. CDR1 and CDR2 from the germline V gene are MNHEY and SVGAGI. The CDR3 DNA reads as TGTGCCAGCAGTTACTCGGGCAGCTCCTACGAGCAGTACTTC. This codes for CASSYSGSSYEQYF.

The CDR3 loop reads CASCGQGATKNIQYF. As DNA, the CDR3 is TGTGCCAGCTGCGGACAGGGGGCGACCAAAAACATTCAGTACTTC. The chain is built from TRBV28 and TRBJ2-4; 11 nucleotides agree with TRBD1. Germline assignment: CDR1 MDHEN and CDR2 SYDVKM. With V trimmed by 8 bases and J by 2 bases, 5 bases remained unmatched. The CDR3 sequence is 15 residues long.

The chain links TRBV27 to TRBJ1-2; maybe TRBD1 (5 bases). Germline assignment: CDR1 MNHEY and CDR2 SMNVEV (reference sequence). Trimming removed 3 bases at V and 7 bases at J, with 27 bases between. The CDR3 is 18 amino acids. In DNA, the CDR3 is TGTGCCAGCAGTTTCGGCGTATCGTATGTATCAGGACACCTTGGCTACACCTTC. Translating it yields CASSFGVSYVSGHLGYTF.

The V gene is TRBV5-1, the J gene TRBJ2-5, with 9 bases aligning to TRBD2. V dropped 4 bases and J dropped 4; count of bases not matched to a gene: 11. The CDR3 contains 16 residues. Germline V gene sequence: CDR1 SGHRS, CDR2 YFSETQ. The CDR3 sequence: CASSGGRTSVRETQYF. The CDR3 DNA reads TGCGCCAGCAGCGGGGGGAGGACTAGCGTTAGAGAGACCCAGTACTTC.

This sequence joins TRBV28 and TRBJ1-2; D not certain. The germline CDR1 and CDR2 sequences are MDHEN and SYDVKM. Trimming removed 6 bases from V and 4 bases from J, with 9 bases in between. This CDR3 comprises 12 residues. This CDR3 reads CASSPAAYGYTF. The CDR3 nucleotides are TGTGCCAGCAGCCCCGCGGCCTATGGCTACACCTTC.

The gene calls are TRBV5-1 and TRBJ1-4; TRBD1 matches 7 bases. The CDR3 is 14 amino acids. V trimming: 0 bases; J trimming: 10 bases; junction bases outside the gene matches: 6. The V gene's germline CDR1 is SGHRS and CDR2 YFSETQ. The CDR3 reads CASSLEQGLGKLFF. CDR3 DNA sequence: TGCGCCAGCAGCTTGGAACAGGGGTTGGGAAAACTGTTTTTT. Looking up the rest from reference TRBV5-1 and TRBJ1-4 gives the full variable domain: KAGVTQTPRYLIKTRGQQVTLSCSPISGHRSVSWYQQTPGQGLQFLFEYFSETQRNKGNFPGRFSGRQFSNSRSEMNVSTLELGDSALYLCASSLEQGLGKLFFGSGTQLSVL.

This clone showed up just once. Other DNA sequences of this sample code for an identical CDR3. The chain combines TRBV6-1 with TRBJ1-5; D gene ambiguous. The germline CDR1 and CDR2 sequences are MNHNS and SASEGT. With 2 bases removed from V and 2 bases from J, the gap between germline ends came to 4 bases. The CDR3 is 13 amino acids. The CDR3, as DNA: TGTGCCAGCAGTGAAAGAGGCAATCAGCCCCAGCATTTT. Its translation is CASSERGNQPQHF.

This clone was counted between two and nine times. The chain uses TRBV9 and TRBJ2-1, with 8 positions matching TRBD2. Per germline, CDR1 SGDLS and CDR2 YYNGEE. V shed 3 bases and J 0 bases; nucleotides not matched to a gene: 5. CDR3 length: 16 amino acids. The DNA of the CDR3 is TGTGCCAGCAGCGCGTCTCTAGCGGGCTCCTACAATGAGCAGTTCTTC. Protein sequence: CASSASLAGSYNEQFF.

This clone was seen only once. The chain joins TRBV9 to TRBJ2-1; possibly TRBD2 for D (6 bases). The CDR3 extends over 16 amino acids. V gave up 2 bases and J gave up 0 bases, with 12 bases separating them. Germline CDR1 is SGDLS and CDR2 is YYNGEE. The CDR3: CASSVGGGVSYNEQFF. CDR3 bases: TGTGCCAGCAGCGTTGGGGGAGGCGTCTCCTACAATGAGCAGTTCTTC.

V usage is TRBV2 and J usage is TRBJ1-5; 8 bases align to TRBD1. CDR3 size: 14 residues. Germline V lookup: CDR1 SNHLY, CDR2 FYNNEI. V dropped 8 bases and J dropped 4; count of bases not matched to a gene: 7. The CDR3 spells CASQRTGKNQPQHF. DNA of the CDR3: TGTGCCAGCCAAAGGACAGGGAAAAATCAGCCCCAGCATTTT. The full variable domain, completed using reference TRBV2 and TRBJ1-5, is EPEVTQTPSHQVTQMGQEVILRCVPISNHLYFYWYRQILGQKVEFLVSFYNNEISEKSEIFDDQFSVERPDGSNFTLKIRSTKLEDSAMYFCASQRTGKNQPQHFGDGTRLSIL.

This chain's CDR3 is CASSQVRMGAKNIQYF. The DNA of the CDR3 is TGCGCCAGCAGCCAAGTTCGGATGGGGGCAAAAAACATTCAGTACTTC. V and J are TRBV4-1 and TRBJ2-4, with a possible D match to TRBD1 (6 bases). Germline V gene lookup returns CDR1 MGHRA and CDR2 YSYEKL. V lost 1 base to trimming and J lost 4 bases, with 14 bases between them. This CDR3 contains 16 residues.

The chain carries TRBV9 and TRBJ2-5; the match to TRBD2 covers 8 bases. V lost 1 base, J lost 1 base, and 0 bases stayed unmatched. CDR3 size: 14 residues. Germline CDR1 is SGDLS and CDR2 is YYNGEE. The CDR3 coding sequence is TGTGCCAGCAGCGTAACTAGCGGCCAAGAGACCCAGTACTTC. Its translation: CASSVTSGQETQYF.

The V call is TRBV28, the J call TRBJ1-4; 9 bases are a match to TRBD1. This CDR3 spans 14 amino acids. The trim removed 3 bases at V and 6 bases at J, leaving 2 bases unmatched. Germline values: CDR1 MDHEN, CDR2 SYDVKM. CDR3 DNA sequence: TGTGCCAGCAGTTTGGACAGGGGTGATGAAAAACTGTTTTTT. The encoded protein is CASSLDRGDEKLFF.

The gene calls are TRBV18 and TRBJ2-1; D gene uncertain. Trimming took 1 base from V and 2 from J, leaving 6 bases between them. The CDR3 consists of 14 residues. CDR1 is KGHSH, CDR2 LQKENI, per germline. The CDR3 DNA sequence: TGTGCCAGCTCACCACAGGGTACCTACAATGAGCAGTTCTTC. Protein sequence: CASSPQGTYNEQFF.

The V and J genes are TRBV7-8 and TRBJ2-1, with 10 bases that match TRBD2. CDR3 length: 15 residues. Trimming removed 2 bases from V and 6 bases from J; junction bases left unmatched: 4. Germline V lookup: CDR1 SGHVS, CDR2 FQNEAQ. CDR3 region: CASSLWTSGVNEQFF. The CDR3 DNA reads as TGTGCCAGCAGCTTATGGACTAGCGGAGTCAATGAGCAGTTCTTC.

This rearrangement joins TRBV28 to TRBJ1-3; D is undetermined. The CDR3 length is 16 residues. V was cut by 2 bases and J by 4 bases, with 15 bases left in between. CDR1 is MDHEN, CDR2 SYDVKM, per germline. The CDR3 spells CASSLNSWGEGNTIYF. In DNA form, the CDR3 reads TGTGCCAGCAGTTTAAATTCCTGGGGAGAGGGAAACACCATATATTTT.

Written as DNA, the CDR3 is TGCGCCAGCAGCACCCAAGAGACCCAGTACTTC. Encoded protein: CASSTQETQYF. V and J are TRBV5-1 and TRBJ2-5; D uncertain. Trimming removed 4 bases at V and 1 base at J, with 2 bases between. CDR1 is SGHRS and CDR2 is YFSETQ in the germline V gene. The CDR3 has 11 residues.

This sequence joins TRBV29-1 and TRBJ2-7, with D possibly matching TRBD1 (6 bases). The CDR3 is 13 residues long. Germline CDR1 and CDR2: SQVTM and ANQGSEA. Between the trimmed V and J ends, which lost 7 bases and 5 bases, there was a span of 18 bases. The CDR3 DNA sequence: TGCAGCGCAAGTAAACAGGGTCTCCACGAGCAGTACTTC. Translated: CSASKQGLHEQYF.

This chain connects TRBV5-1 to TRBJ2-7; 7 bases align to TRBD1. Germline V lookup: CDR1 SGHRS, CDR2 YFSETQ. Unmatched junction bases numbered 7, after V lost 4 bases and J lost 6 bases. The CDR3 sequence is 13 residues long. The CDR3 DNA is TGCGCCAGCAGCCACTCAGGGGGTGGCGAGCAGTACTTC. Amino acid sequence: CASSHSGGGEQYF.

The J gene is TRBJ2-1, the V gene TRBV19; TRBD2 aligns across 16 bases. Germline loops: CDR1 LNHDA, CDR2 SQIVND (reference sequence). The CDR3 is 20 amino acids. After removal of 6 bases from V and 3 bases from J, the junction contained 14 bases not matched to a gene. The CDR3 protein is CASRPRPGLAGGHSYNEQFF. CDR3 bases: TGTGCCAGTAGACCGAGACCGGGACTAGCGGGAGGGCACAGCTACAATGAGCAGTTCTTC. Full variable domain (outside the CDR3, taken from reference TRBV19 and TRBJ2-1): DGGITQSPKYLFRKEGQNVTLSCEQNLNHDAMYWYRQDPGQGLRLIYYSQIVNDFQKGDIAEGYSVSREKKESFPLTVTSAQKNPTAFYLCASRPRPGLAGGHSYNEQFFGPGTRLTVL.